This TCR beta chain was obtained from a study of ipilimumab plus nivolumab after autologous stem cell transplantation. Study-wide background: Patients received a median of roughly five ipilimumab and 8 or 9 nivolumab doses. DLBCL patients had primary refractory or relapsed disease. Study-level points and caveats: The authors say TCR, Treg and microbiome findings warrant further study.

For this clone: What it binds is not known.

Checkpoint therapy with ipilimumab 1 mg/kg began 14 to 28 days after transplant. Using immunoSEQ multiplex PCR, the repertoire was profiled, and TCRdb retains in-frame clones only, with some absent. The repertoire holds tens of thousands of clones, with 75% to 85% as singletons. The CDR3 extends over 13 amino acids. Between the trimmed V and J ends, which lost 4 bases and 10 bases, there was a span of 15 bases. Germline CDR1 SGHNT, CDR2 YYREEE (reference sequence). V is TRBV5-4 and J is TRBJ2-1, with D possibly TRBD2 on 5 matching bases. The specimen comprised PBMCs, sampled in a trial of ipilimumab plus nivolumab as post-transplant consolidation. The source of this sequence is a male donor with diffuse large B-cell lymphoma. The CDR3 is CASSLDPSGEQFF. The CDR3 nucleotides read TGTGCCAGCAGCCTTGACCCCTCGGGGGAGCAGTTCTTC.